This TCR beta chain was identified during a study of T cell repertoires in cytomegalovirus infection. Turning to the study itself: From public TCR beta signatures came an indication of both CMV infection and matching HLA type.

TCRdb re-derived calls from the reads in MiXCR, one entry per CDR3 protein. The sample includes some 940,000 distinct CDR3 sequences, approximately 33% of them seen just once. CDR1 and CDR2 from the germline V gene are KGHSH and LQKENI. The CDR3 is 13 residues long. Regarding this clonotype: Its matching antigen is unknown. The germline gene is not matched at one end of the junction; a read error may be the cause.

The receptor's source is a human donor in good health (CMV status not recorded). Some clones in this sample may be carry-over from other donors' samples. Sequences were derived from cultured CD8+ T cells from PBMCs, sampled from culture after CMV antigen stimulation. The chain carries TRBV18 and TRBJ1-4; D perhaps matches TRBD1 (5 bases). The chain's CDR3 is CAGSPQYREKLFF. The CDR3 DNA reads as TGTGCCGGCTCACCCCAATACAGGGAAAAACTGTTTTTT.